The 6 T cell receptor beta chains below were found in one sample sequenced in a study of cytomegalovirus exposure and HLA in healthy donors. Researchers ran the PCR with 60 Vbeta and 13 Jbeta primers. The data were produced by immunoSEQ multiplex PCR, yet TCRdb's version contains in-frame clones alone and is incomplete. The repertoire holds about 170,000 clones, with 75% to 90% as singletons. Sequencing was carried out using PBMCs. These receptors came from a male donor in good health and CMV-seronegative.

This rearrangement joins TRBV5-1 to TRBJ2-5, with D uncertain. The CDR3 length is 15 residues. Germline lookup yields CDR1 SGHRS and CDR2 YFSETQ. Deletions cut 0 bases from V and 3 bases from J, with 12 bases between. CDR3 region: CASSLGQVLKETQYF. The CDR3 nucleotides are TGCGCCAGCAGCTTGGGGCAGGTGTTGAAAGAGACCCAGTACTTC.

The J gene is TRBJ1-2, the V gene TRBV27, with D possibly TRBD1 on 5 matching bases. Germline CDR1 MNHEY, CDR2 SMNVEV (reference sequence). This CDR3 is 15 amino acids long. Trimming cost V 3 bases and J 3 bases, with 14 bases left between them. The CDR3 DNA reads TGTGCCAGCAGTTTCGCCGGGGGAGGTGACTATGGCTACACCTTC. This gives the protein CASSFAGGGDYGYTF.

The V and J genes are TRBV14 and TRBJ2-5; the D is unclear. CDR1 is SGHDN, CDR2 FVKESK, per germline. The CDR3 spans 11 residues. The V gene lost 3 bases and the J gene lost 5 bases, with 4 bases spanning the gap. DNA of the CDR3: TGTGCCAGCAGCCAGCGGGAGACCCAGTACTTC. It yields the protein CASSQRETQYF.

The sample holds a few counts of this clone. The rearrangement links TRBV25-1 to TRBJ2-5; 9 bases align to TRBD1. CDR1 and CDR2 from the germline V gene are MGHDK and SYGVNS. The CDR3 is 17 residues long. V shed 1 base, J shed 0 bases, and the junction held 6 bases outside the gene matches. CDR3 nucleotide sequence: TGTGCCAGCAGTGAATTAGGGACAGGGTCGTACCAAGAGACCCAGTACTTC. Translating it yields CASSELGTGSYQETQYF.

The chain couples TRBV6-1 to TRBJ2-1; 7 bases fit TRBD1. The CDR3 is made up of 15 amino acids. CDR1 and CDR2 from the germline V gene are MNHNS and SASEGT. With V trimmed by 6 bases and J by 0 bases, 5 bases remained unmatched. CDR3 in amino acids: CASRRAGGSYNEQFF. The CDR3 DNA is TGTGCCAGCAGGAGGGCAGGGGGCTCCTACAATGAGCAGTTCTTC.

In DNA form, the CDR3 reads TGTGCCAGCAGCTCTATGAGGGATTCAACCGTCTATGGCTACACCTTC. Translated: CASSSMRDSTVYGYTF. The chain links TRBV5-6 to TRBJ1-2; D not resolved. V was shortened by 3 bases and J by 4 bases, with 19 bases between the two germline ends. The CDR3 has 16 residues. Germline CDR1 reads SGHDT; CDR2 reads YYEEEE.